What follows is one TCR beta chain and its context. Enrolled during active infection, Seattle patients were then followed longitudinally. The source of the sample is a study of blood T cell repertoires in COVID-19. Study-level information: In each case, the material was cDNA or gDNA derived from T cells, B-cell-depleted T cells, or PBMCs.

TCRdb keeps only in-frame clones here, not all; method: immunoSEQ multiplex PCR. The sample carries more than 350,000 clones, 89% recorded once. Sequencing used peripheral blood. This clonotype originated in a woman aged 30 to 39 with COVID-19, enrolled during active disease.

CDR3 residues: CASSPSDSMYGYTF. The CDR3 region has the DNA TGTGCCAGCAGCCCTTCTGACAGCATGTATGGCTACACCTTC. The chain joins TRBV11-2 to TRBJ1-2; D may be TRBD1 (5 bases). CDR1 is SGHAT and CDR2 is FQNNGV in the germline V gene. The CDR3 runs to 14 residues. Trimming pared 5 bases from V and 5 bases from J, leaving 15 bases between.